The next 7 T cell receptor beta chains were all read from a single sample in a study of glioma-infiltrating T cells. The iRepertoire nested amplicon-rescue multiplex PCR amplified TCR alpha and beta CDR3s from RNA. TCRdb recomputed calls from the multiplex PCR reads with MiXCR, one row per CDR3 protein. The table includes 400,000 or so distinct CDR3 sequences, approximately 42% detected once. Sequencing input: glioma tissue, nonneoplastic brain tissue, or PBMCs (not recorded which). Receptors originate from a human donor with low-grade glioma or glioblastoma, undergoing nonglioma brain surgery, or in good health (not recorded which).

V usage is TRBV29-1 and J usage is TRBJ2-1, with 8 bases that match TRBD2. Germline V lookup: CDR1 SQVTM, CDR2 ANQGSEA. The CDR3 covers 13 residues. J was trimmed by 8 bases and V by 4 bases; bases with no gene match: 7. The CDR3 loop is CSVVRSGGDEQFF. DNA of the CDR3: TGCAGCGTTGTACGGTCGGGGGGGGATGAGCAGTTCTTC.

The table lists this clonotype with a few counts. Germline and junction disagree at one end, which may indicate a read error. The genes are TRBV6-1 and TRBJ2-3; D is undetermined. CDR1 is MNHNS, CDR2 SASEGT, per germline. The CDR3 contains 13 residues. The CDR3 DNA follows: TGTGCCACCAGTGATTTGGTGGCAGATACGCAGTATTTT. Amino acid sequence: CATSDLVADTQYF.

There are a few counts of this clonotype. The chain employs TRBV28 and TRBJ2-7; no reliable D call. The CDR3 runs 15 residues. From germline, CDR1 is MDHEN and CDR2 SYDVKM. The V end was cut by 8 bases, the J end by 2 bases, with 19 bases between. The CDR3 loop is CASQTDTYLTYEQYF. DNA for the CDR3: TGTGCCAGCCAAACAGATACTTATCTGACCTACGAGCAGTACTTC.

This clonotype was found a few times. The V call is TRBV11-2, the J call TRBJ2-1; TRBD2 matches 10 bases. This CDR3 is 14 amino acids long. Germline CDR1 and CDR2: SGHAT and FQNNGV. Trimming cost V 7 bases and J 5 bases; bases outside gene matches: 5. CDR3 sequence reads: CASTLAGVDNEQFF. The CDR3 nucleotides are TGTGCCAGCACCCTAGCGGGAGTTGACAATGAGCAGTTCTTC.

This clonotype was seen ten or more times. This chain links TRBV7-2 with TRBJ2-1, with unresolved D. Germline V lookup: CDR1 SGHTA, CDR2 FQGNSA. V dropped 1 base and J dropped 0 bases, with 13 bases sitting between them. This CDR3 region has 17 residues. CDR3 DNA sequence: TGTGCCAGCAGCTTAGAAGGTTGGCCCAGCTCCTACAATGAGCAGTTCTTC. As protein: CASSLEGWPSSYNEQFF.

The chain combines TRBV20-1 with TRBJ2-3, with TRBD2 matching over 12 bases. The CDR3 extends over 15 amino acids. V dropped 3 bases and J dropped 6; count of bases not matched to a gene: 7. Germline values: CDR1 DFQATT, CDR2 SNEGSKA (reference sequence). For the CDR3, the DNA is TGCAGTGCTAGCCTAGCGGGAGGGCCGGGGGATACGCAGTATTTT. As protein: CSASLAGGPGDTQYF.

This clonotype was recorded a few times. The gene calls are TRBV28 and TRBJ2-2; perhaps TRBD1 as D (6 bases). Germline loops: CDR1 MDHEN, CDR2 SYDVKM. V shed 5 bases and J shed 5 bases, with 9 bases lying between them. This CDR3 spans 13 amino acids. The CDR3 DNA follows: TGTGCCAGCAGTGCAGGGGTAACCGGGGAGCTGTTTTTT. Translation: CASSAGVTGELFF.